At least ten counts were recorded for the clone carrying this T cell receptor (beta chain). Its antigen is undetermined. This record comes from a study of T-cell memory formation after mild COVID-19. Study results and caveats: Contracting clones localized mainly to CM and EM when CD4+ and mainly to EMRA when CD8+. That cross-reactive memory joined was suggested by some responding clones appearing in pre-infection memory. Day 15 to 85 contracting clones showed balanced CD4/CD8; later expanders leaned CD4+.

V was cut by 2 bases and J by 1 base, with 10 bases left in between. The CDR3 totals 15 residues. Constant-segment primers served in 5'RACE that generated TCR alpha and TCR beta cDNA libraries bearing sample barcodes and UMIs. TCRdb redid the calling of the 5' RACE reads with MiXCR, one entry per CDR3 protein. The sample carries about 210,000 distinct CDR3 sequences, roughly a tenth recorded once. This receptor was identified in a man aged 18 to 29 who had mild COVID-19 (a few samples of this study predate the infection). Cell type and time point are not known. Material for sequencing was PBMCs or a T cell subset sorted from them (not recorded which). The genes are TRBV12-3 or TRBV12-4 and TRBJ2-3; tentative D call: TRBD2 (7 bases). Written as DNA, the CDR3 is TGTGCCAGCAGTTTAAAAGGGGGGGGCACAGATACGCAGTATTTT. It encodes CASSLKGGGTDTQYF.